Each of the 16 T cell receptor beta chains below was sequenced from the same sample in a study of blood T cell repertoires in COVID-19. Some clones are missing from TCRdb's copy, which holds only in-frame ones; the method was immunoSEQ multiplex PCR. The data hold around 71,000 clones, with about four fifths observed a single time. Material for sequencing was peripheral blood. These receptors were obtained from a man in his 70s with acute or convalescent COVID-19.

CDR3 bases: TGTGCCAGTAACCAGGGAAAAACTGAAGCTTTCTTT. Its translation: CASNQGKTEAFF. V usage is TRBV19 and J usage is TRBJ1-1; tentative D call: TRBD1 (5 bases). The CDR3 consists of 12 residues. The V gene's germline CDR1 is LNHDA and CDR2 SQIVND (reference sequence). The V gene lost 7 bases and the J gene lost 5 bases, with 11 bases spanning the gap.

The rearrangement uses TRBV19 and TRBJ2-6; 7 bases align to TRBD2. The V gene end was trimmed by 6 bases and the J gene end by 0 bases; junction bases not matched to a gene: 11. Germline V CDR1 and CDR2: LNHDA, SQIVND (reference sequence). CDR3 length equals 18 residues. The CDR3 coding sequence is TGTGCCAGTAGGACGAAAACAGCGGGGAGCTCTGGGGCCAACGTCCTGACTTTC. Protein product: CASRTKTAGSSGANVLTF. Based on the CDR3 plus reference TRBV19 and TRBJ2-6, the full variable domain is DGGITQSPKYLFRKEGQNVTLSCEQNLNHDAMYWYRQDPGQGLRLIYYSQIVNDFQKGDIAEGYSVSREKKESFPLTVTSAQKNPTAFYLCASRTKTAGSSGANVLTFGAGSRLTVL.

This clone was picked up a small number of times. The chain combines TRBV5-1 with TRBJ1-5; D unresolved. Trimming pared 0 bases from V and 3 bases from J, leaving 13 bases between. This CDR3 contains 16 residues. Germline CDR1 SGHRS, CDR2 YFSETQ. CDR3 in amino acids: CASSLEPGSANQPQHF. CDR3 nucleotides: TGCGCCAGCAGCTTGGAGCCGGGGTCGGCCAATCAGCCCCAGCATTTT.

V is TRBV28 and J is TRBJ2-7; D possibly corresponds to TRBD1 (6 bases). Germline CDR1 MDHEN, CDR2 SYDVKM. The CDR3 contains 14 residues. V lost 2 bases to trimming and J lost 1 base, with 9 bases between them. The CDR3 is CASSLIGQSYEQYF. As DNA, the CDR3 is TGTGCCAGCAGTTTAATAGGACAGTCCTACGAGCAGTACTTC.

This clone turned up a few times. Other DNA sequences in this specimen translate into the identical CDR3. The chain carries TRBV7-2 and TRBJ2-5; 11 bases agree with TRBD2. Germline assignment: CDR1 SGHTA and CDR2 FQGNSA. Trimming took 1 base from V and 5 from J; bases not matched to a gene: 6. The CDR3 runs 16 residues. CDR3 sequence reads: CASSLVRTSGSETQYF. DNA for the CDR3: TGTGCCAGCAGCTTAGTACGGACTAGCGGGTCGGAGACCCAGTACTTC.

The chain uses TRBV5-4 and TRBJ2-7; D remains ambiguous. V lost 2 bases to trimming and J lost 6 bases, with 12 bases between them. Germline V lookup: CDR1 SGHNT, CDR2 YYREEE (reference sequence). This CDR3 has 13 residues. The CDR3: CASSLEPLAEQYF. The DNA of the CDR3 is TGTGCCAGCAGCTTAGAACCGTTGGCCGAGCAGTACTTC.

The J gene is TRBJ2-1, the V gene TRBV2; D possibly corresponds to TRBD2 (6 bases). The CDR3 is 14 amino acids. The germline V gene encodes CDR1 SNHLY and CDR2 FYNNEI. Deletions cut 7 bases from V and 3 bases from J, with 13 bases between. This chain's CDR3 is CASTPAGLYNEQFF. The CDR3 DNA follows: TGTGCCAGCACCCCAGCGGGCCTCTACAATGAGCAGTTCTTC.

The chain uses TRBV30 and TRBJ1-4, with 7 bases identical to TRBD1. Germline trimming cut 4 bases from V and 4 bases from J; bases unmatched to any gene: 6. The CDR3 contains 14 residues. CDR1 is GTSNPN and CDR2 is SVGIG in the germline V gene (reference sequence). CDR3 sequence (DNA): TGTGCCTGGAAGGTCGGGACAGATAATGAAAAACTGTTTTTT. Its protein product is CAWKVGTDNEKLFF.

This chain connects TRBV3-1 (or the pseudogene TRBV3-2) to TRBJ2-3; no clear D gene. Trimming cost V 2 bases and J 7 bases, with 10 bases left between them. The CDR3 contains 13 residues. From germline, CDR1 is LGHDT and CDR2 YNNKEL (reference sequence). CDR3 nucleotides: TGTGCCAGCAGCCAATCAGGTGGTAATACGCAGTATTTT. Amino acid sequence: CASSQSGGNTQYF.

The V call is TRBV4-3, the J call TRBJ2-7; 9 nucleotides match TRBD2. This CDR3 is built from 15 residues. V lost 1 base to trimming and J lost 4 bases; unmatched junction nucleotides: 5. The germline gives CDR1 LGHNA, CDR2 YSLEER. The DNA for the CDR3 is TGCGCCAGCAGCCAAGTTCCTAGCGGGATATACGAGCAGTACTTC. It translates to CASSQVPSGIYEQYF.

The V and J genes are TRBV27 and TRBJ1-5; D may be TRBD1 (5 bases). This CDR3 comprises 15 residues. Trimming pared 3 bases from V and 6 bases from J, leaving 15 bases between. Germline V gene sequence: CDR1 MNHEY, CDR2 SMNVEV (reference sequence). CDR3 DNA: TGTGCCAGCAGTTTGGGGGGAGGAAACGGTCAGCCCCAGCATTTT. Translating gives CASSLGGGNGQPQHF.

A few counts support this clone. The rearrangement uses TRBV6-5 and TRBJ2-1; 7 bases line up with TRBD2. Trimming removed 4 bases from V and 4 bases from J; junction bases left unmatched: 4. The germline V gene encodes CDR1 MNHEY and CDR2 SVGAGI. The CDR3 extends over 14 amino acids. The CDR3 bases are TGTGCCAGCAGTTTGCTAGCGGTATACAATGAGCAGTTCTTC. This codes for CASSLLAVYNEQFF.

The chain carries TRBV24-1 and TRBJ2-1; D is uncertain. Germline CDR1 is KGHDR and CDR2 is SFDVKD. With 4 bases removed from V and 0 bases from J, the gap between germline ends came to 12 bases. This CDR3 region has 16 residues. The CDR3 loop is CATSDGEASSYNEQFF. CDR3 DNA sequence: TGTGCCACCAGTGACGGCGAGGCGAGCTCCTACAATGAGCAGTTCTTC.

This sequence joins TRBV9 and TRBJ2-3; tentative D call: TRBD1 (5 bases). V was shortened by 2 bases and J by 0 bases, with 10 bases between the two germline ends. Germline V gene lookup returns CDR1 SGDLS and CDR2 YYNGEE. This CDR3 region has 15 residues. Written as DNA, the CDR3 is TGTGCCAGCAGCGTTAGGCAGGGCAGCACAGATACGCAGTATTTT. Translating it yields CASSVRQGSTDTQYF.

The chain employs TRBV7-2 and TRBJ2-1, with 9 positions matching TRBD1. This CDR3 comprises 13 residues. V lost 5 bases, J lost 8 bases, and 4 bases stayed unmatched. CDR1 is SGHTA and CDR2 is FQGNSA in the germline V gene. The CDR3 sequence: CASSVGQGYEQFF. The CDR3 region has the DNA TGTGCCAGCAGCGTGGGACAGGGCTATGAGCAGTTCTTC.

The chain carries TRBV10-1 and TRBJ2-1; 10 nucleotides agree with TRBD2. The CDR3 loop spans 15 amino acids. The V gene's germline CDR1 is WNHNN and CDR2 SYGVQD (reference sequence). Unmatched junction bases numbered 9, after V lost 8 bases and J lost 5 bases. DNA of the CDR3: TGCGCCAGCTCGTCGGACCTAGCGGGGGACAATGAGCAGTTCTTC. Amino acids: CASSSDLAGDNEQFF.